This T cell receptor beta chain emerged from a study of follicular helper T cells after annual influenza vaccination. Some clones are missing from TCRdb's copy, which holds only in-frame ones; the method was immunoSEQ multiplex PCR. The table lists 9,500 to 10,000 clones, about four fifths of them singletons. Time point indicated: 2013-2014 season, 7 days after vaccination. The CDR3 covers 12 residues. Trimming removed 0 bases at V and 9 bases at J, with 6 bases between. The germline V gene encodes CDR1 SEHNR and CDR2 FQNEAQ (reference sequence). This sequence joins TRBV7-9 and TRBJ1-3; D is uncertain. The sequences come from CXCR5- memory CD4+ T cells sorted from blood, collected 7 days after influenza vaccination. The sequence was collected from an adult who received the influenza vaccine. The CDR3 is CASSLAEGTIYF. The CDR3 DNA reads as TGTGCCAGCAGCTTAGCGGAGGGCACCATATATTTT.